These 22 T cell receptor beta chains share one sample of origin, sequenced in a study of T cell clonality in common variable immunodeficiency. The repertoire was sequenced with immunoSEQ multiplex PCR; TCRdb's copy has only in-frame clones and lacks some. The sample holds some 64,000 clones, and no clone turns up only once. Sequences were obtained from peripheral blood mononuclear cells. The receptor set was obtained from a person aged 18 to 70 in good health.

This clone was seen at least ten times. The read halts 3 residues ahead of the CDR3 end, with the missing end drawn from the germline J gene. This chain links TRBV28 with TRBJ2-7, with 7 positions matching TRBD1. The germline gives CDR1 MDHEN, CDR2 SYDVKM. The V gene end was trimmed by 5 bases and the J gene end by 3 bases; junction bases not matched to a gene: 4. This CDR3 comprises 13 residues. The chain's CDR3 is CASSPGQNYEQYF. Partial CDR3 DNA: TGTGCCAGCAGTCCGGGACAGAACTACGAG.

Many counts were recorded for this clone. The read ends 3 residues early relative to the CDR3; the germline J gene fills the gap. The chain uses TRBV30 and TRBJ2-1; no definite D call. CDR3 length: 12 amino acids. Germline CDR1 is GTSNPN and CDR2 is SVGIG (reference sequence). Trimming cost V 0 bases and J 9 bases, with 9 bases left between them. The CDR3 is CAWSVSLAEQFF. The sequenced part of the CDR3 DNA is TGTGCCTGGAGTGTTTCTTTGGCTGAG. Looking up the rest from reference TRBV30 and TRBJ2-1 gives the full variable domain: SQTIHQWPATLVQPVGSPLSLECTVEGTSNPNLYWYRQAAGRGLQLLFYSVGIGQISSEVPQNLSASRPQDRQFILSSKKLLLSDSGFYLCAWSVSLAEQFFGPGTRLTVL.

This clone occurred many times. The read finishes 3 residues shy of the CDR3 end, and the germline J gene is used to complete it. V is TRBV28 and J is TRBJ1-2, with D perhaps matching TRBD1 (5 bases). CDR1 is MDHEN, CDR2 SYDVKM, per germline. The CDR3 extends over 15 amino acids. V dropped 3 bases and J dropped 7 bases, with 18 bases sitting between them. The sequenced CDR3 bases are TGTGCCAGCAGTTTGGCGACAGATCATCGGATTGGC. Residues: CASSLATDHRIG. Given in full, the CDR3 is CASSLATDHRIGYTF.

This clone was seen repeatedly, ten times or more. The read ends 3 residues before the CDR3 terminus; that terminus is restored from the germline J gene. This chain links TRBV4-1 with TRBJ2-2, with 7 bases fitting TRBD1. Germline V gives CDR1 MGHRA, CDR2 YSYEKL. The CDR3 totals 16 residues. Trimming removed 7 bases from V and 7 bases from J; junction bases left unmatched: 15. The CDR3 is CASNPGQGVLGGELFF. CDR3 DNA, as far as it was read: TGCGCCAGCAATCCAGGCCAGGGGGTGTTAGGCGGGGAG.

The table lists this clone with many counts. With the read ending 3 residues before the CDR3 end, the germline J gene is used to fill in that end. This chain links TRBV24-1 with TRBJ1-2, with D perhaps matching TRBD1 (5 bases). The germline gives CDR1 KGHDR, CDR2 SFDVKD. This CDR3 spans 14 amino acids. Trimming pared 6 bases from V and 1 base from J, leaving 11 bases between. The CDR3 DNA, read in part, is TGTGCCACCAGTTCCAGGGATTATAACTATGGC. Translated, it gives CATSSRDYNYG. The full CDR3 is CATSSRDYNYGYTF.

At least ten counts were recorded for this clone. The read comes to an end 3 residues before the CDR3 does, leaving the germline J gene to fill in the end. The rearrangement links TRBV19 to TRBJ2-2; D is perhaps TRBD2 (6 bases). Germline-derived CDR1 and CDR2 are LNHDA and SQIVND (reference sequence). The CDR3 has 16 amino acids. The V and J ends lost 2 bases and 4 bases respectively, with 14 bases between them. This CDR3 is CASSITLALGTGELFF. Incomplete CDR3 DNA: TGTGCCAGTAGTATAACACTAGCTCTCGGCACCGGGGAG.

This clone was recorded at least ten times. Sequencing ends 3 residues short of the CDR3 end; the germline J gene provides the rest. This sequence joins TRBV14 and TRBJ2-7; 10 bases agree with TRBD1. CDR3 length: 17 amino acids. The V gene end was trimmed by 4 bases and the J gene end by 5 bases; junction bases not matched to a gene: 14. CDR1 SGHDN and CDR2 FVKESK come from the germline V gene. The part of the CDR3 DNA that was read is TGTGCCAGCAGCCCCTACCCCGGGACAGGGGTTATCCACGAG. It codes for CASSPYPGTGVIHE. The whole CDR3 region reads CASSPYPGTGVIHEQYF.

This clone was observed at least ten times. The sequenced fragment ends 3 residues before the CDR3 boundary, so the rest is inferred from the germline J gene. J is TRBJ1-1 and V is TRBV12-3 or TRBV12-4, with 9 nucleotides matching TRBD1. The CDR3 contains 16 residues. After removal of 5 bases from V and 5 bases from J, the junction contained 12 bases not matched to a gene. The part of the CDR3 DNA that was read is TGTGCCAGCAGTCCTAATACGGGACAGGGAGGGACTGAA. Translating it yields CASSPNTGQGGTE. The full CDR3 protein reads CASSPNTGQGGTEAFF.

This clone was detected ten times or more. CDR3 DNA, as far as it was read: TGTGCCAGCAGCCCTCTCCCCTCCTATAATTCACCC. This gives the protein CASSPLPSYNSP. The full CDR3 is CASSPLPSYNSPLHF. The chain has TRBV28 and TRBJ1-6; the D is unclear. The read terminates 3 residues before the CDR3 end, so the remaining end is supplied by the germline J gene. The germline CDR1 and CDR2 sequences are MDHEN and SYDVKM. The CDR3 extends over 15 amino acids. V was trimmed by 6 bases and J by 0 bases, leaving 9 bases between them.

This clone was detected ten times or more. The covered CDR3 bases are TGTGCCAGCAGTCCCGGGGGTACTGAA. It translates to CASSPGGTE. The complete CDR3 protein is CASSPGGTEAFF. V and J are TRBV27 and TRBJ1-1, with a weak D call TRBD1 (5 bases). The sequence runs out 3 residues before the end of the CDR3; the remainder is reconstructed from the germline J gene. The CDR3 is 12 amino acids. Germline CDR1 is MNHEY and CDR2 is SMNVEV (reference sequence). The germline V and J ends were trimmed by 5 bases and 5 bases, with 9 bases remaining between them.

This clone showed up many times. The sequenced fragment ends 3 residues before the CDR3 boundary, so the rest is inferred from the germline J gene. The chain has TRBV10-3 and TRBJ1-5; D is uncertain. V lost 0 bases, J lost 0 bases, and 12 bases lay in between. The CDR3 runs to 17 residues. The V gene's germline CDR1 is ENHRY and CDR2 SYGVKD. CDR3: CAISESTALYSNQPQHF. The sequenced CDR3 bases are TGTGCCATCAGTGAGTCTACCGCCCTATATAGCAATCAGCCC.

This clone has a count of ten or more. The observed sequence ends 3 residues before the CDR3 terminus, with the missing tail filled in from the germline J gene. The chain carries TRBV5-1 and TRBJ2-1; 12 bases fit TRBD2. Germline CDR1 is SGHRS and CDR2 is YFSETQ. The ends lost 4 bases at V and 5 bases at J; junction bases unmatched: 16. This CDR3 comprises 19 residues. The chain's CDR3 is CASSPNLLLLAGGNNEQFF. CDR3 bases read: TGCGCCAGCAGCCCAAACCTATTGTTGCTAGCGGGAGGGAACAATGAG.

In this sample, this clone turned up many times. Incomplete CDR3 DNA: TGTGCCAGCCGCCGGGACAATTCCTACGAG. Translation: CASRRDNSYE. The complete CDR3 sequence is CASRRDNSYEQYF. The chain joins TRBV2 to TRBJ2-7; maybe TRBD1 (6 bases). The CDR3 is cut off 3 residues early in the read; its end comes from the germline J gene. The length of the CDR3 is 13 residues. Germline values: CDR1 SNHLY, CDR2 FYNNEI. The germline V and J ends were trimmed by 8 bases and 1 base, with 12 bases remaining between them.

This clone was recorded at least ten times. One end of the junction fails to match germline, which may point to a read error. The DNA ends 3 residues before the CDR3 does, and the rest of the CDR3 is filled in from the germline J gene. The rearrangement joins TRBV7-7 to TRBJ2-7; 7 bases fit TRBD1. The CDR3 covers 15 residues. Per the germline V gene, CDR1 is SSHAT and CDR2 is FNYEAQ (reference sequence). CDR3 DNA, as far as it was read: TGTGCTAGCAGCTTGCCGGACAGGACCTACTACGAG. Translation gives CASSLPDRTYYE. The CDR3 in its entirety is CASSLPDRTYYEQYF.

As to this clone: A read error may account for a junction end that differs from germline. The read ends 3 residues early relative to the CDR3; the germline J gene fills the gap. The chain employs TRBV18 and TRBJ1-3; D gene unclear. Germline loops: CDR1 KGHSH, CDR2 LQKENI. The CDR3 is 15 amino acids. CDR3 DNA, as far as it was read: TGTGCCAGCTCACCATCCGACACGCCTGGAAGCACC. It translates to CASSPSDTPGST. The CDR3 in its entirety is CASSPSDTPGSTIYF.

This clone appeared many times. Read data end 3 residues before the CDR3 end; the end is taken from the germline J gene. J is TRBJ2-1 and V is TRBV30; 13 nucleotides align to TRBD2. The CDR3 has 16 residues. Germline V gene data show CDR1 as GTSNPN and CDR2 as SVGIG (reference sequence). V lost 3 bases and J lost 7; bases outside the gene matches: 9. CDR3 DNA, as far as it was read: TGTGCCTGGAGCGAGACCGGGACTAGCGGGATAAATGAG. Amino acid sequence: CAWSETGTSGINE. The whole CDR3 is CAWSETGTSGINEQFF.

There are many counts of this clone. The CDR3 end is not reached by the read, which stops 3 residues before it; the germline J gene fills it in. J is TRBJ2-3 and V is TRBV2, with 8 bases matching TRBD2. Germline assignment: CDR1 SNHLY and CDR2 FYNNEI. The CDR3 contains 14 residues. The J segment lost 6 bases and the V segment lost 4 bases, leaving 6 bases of the junction unmatched. The DNA read from the CDR3 is TGTGCCAGCAGTGCCCGGGGGGGCAGGGATACG. Its protein product is CASSARGGRDT. The whole CDR3 reads CASSARGGRDTQYF.

This clone was picked up many times. The read terminates 3 residues ahead of where the CDR3 ends, so the germline J gene completes it. This chain connects TRBV14 to TRBJ2-3; D is unresolved. Germline V CDR1 and CDR2: SGHDN, FVKESK. The ends were cut back, 4 bases at V and 4 bases at J, with 6 bases in the middle. This CDR3 has 12 residues. The CDR3 spells CASSPYPDTQYF. The DNA read from the CDR3 is TGTGCCAGCAGCCCCTACCCAGATACG.

This clone was counted at least ten times. The CDR3 end lies 3 residues beyond the end of the read and is filled in from the germline J gene. The J gene is TRBJ1-5, the V gene TRBV19, with D hard to call. Germline CDR1 and CDR2: LNHDA and SQIVND (reference sequence). The CDR3 is 13 residues long. Trimming left V 6 bases short and J 3 bases short, with 9 bases between. CDR3 residues: CASSSNFNQPQHF. The sequenced part of the CDR3 DNA is TGTGCCAGTAGCTCTAACTTCAATCAGCCC.

In this sample, this clone turned up many times. The read is 3 residues too short to cover the CDR3 end, so that end is filled in from the germline J gene. This sequence joins TRBV20-1 and TRBJ2-5; 9 nucleotides match TRBD1. CDR3 length equals 15 residues. Germline values: CDR1 DFQATT, CDR2 SNEGSKA (reference sequence). V was clipped by 3 bases and J by 4 bases; unmatched bases: 9. CDR3 sequence reads: CSASLAVTGGETQYF. CDR3 DNA (partial): TGCAGTGCTAGCCTTGCAGTGACAGGGGGAGAGACC.

This clone was detected ten times or more. The read terminates 3 residues ahead of where the CDR3 ends, so the germline J gene completes it. V usage is TRBV5-1 and J usage is TRBJ2-2, with 7 positions matching TRBD1. The CDR3 spans 14 residues. Germline CDR1 SGHRS, CDR2 YFSETQ. V was pared by 1 base and J by 7 bases, with 4 bases of the junction left unmatched. The sequenced CDR3 bases are TGCGCCAGCAGCTTGCGCCAGGGGGTCGGGGAG. Encoded protein: CASSLRQGVGE. The whole CDR3 sequence is CASSLRQGVGELFF.

This clone was detected many times. The read terminates 3 residues ahead of where the CDR3 ends, so the germline J gene completes it. The rearrangement links TRBV2 to TRBJ2-7; weak D call: TRBD1 (6 bases). V was shortened by 2 bases and J by 2 bases, with 16 bases between the two germline ends. Germline V CDR1 and CDR2: SNHLY, FYNNEI. The CDR3 covers 16 residues. CDR3 amino acids: CASSEQGQGVAYEQYF. CDR3 DNA (partial): TGTGCCAGCAGTGAACAGGGGCAGGGCGTAGCCTACGAG.